One and the same sample provided the 8 T cell receptor beta chains below, sequenced in a study of blood T cell repertoires in COVID-19. Clones were sequenced by immunoSEQ multiplex PCR, and TCRdb holds only the in-frame ones, with some missing. Counted here are 55,000 to 75,000 clones, 84% occurring once; the ten biggest clones make up roughly a tenth. Specimen: peripheral blood. Receptors were obtained from an elderly man with COVID-19, enrolled during active disease.

Here the CDR3 reads CASSSPGLAGDSGQFF. CDR3 nucleotides: TGTGCCAGCAGCTCACCGGGACTAGCGGGGGACTCGGGGCAGTTCTTC. The rearrangement uses TRBV9 and TRBJ2-1; 14 bases line up with TRBD2. This CDR3 is 16 amino acids long. The trim removed 4 bases at V and 12 bases at J, leaving 12 bases unmatched. The germline gives CDR1 SGDLS, CDR2 YYNGEE.

This chain connects TRBV9 to TRBJ2-2, with 10 bases identical to TRBD2. CDR1 is SGDLS, CDR2 YYNGEE, per germline. CDR3 size: 17 residues. Trimming cost V 3 bases and J 8 bases; bases outside gene matches: 13. Written as DNA, the CDR3 is TGTGCCAGCAGCGCCTCAGGAGCGGGGGGGCCAGCGGGGGAGCTGTTTTTT. It codes for CASSASGAGGPAGELFF.

Worth noting for this clone: In the same sample, other DNA sequences code for this CDR3. The J gene is TRBJ1-2, the V gene TRBV4-2, with 7 bases lining up with TRBD1. J lost 8 bases, V lost 1 base, and 7 bases had no gene match. Germline-derived CDR1 and CDR2 are LGHNA and YNFKEQ. This CDR3 comprises 14 residues. In nucleotides, the CDR3 is TGTGCCAGCAGCCAAGGCAGGACAGGCGTCGGCTACACCTTC. This sequence encodes CASSQGRTGVGYTF.

The V and J genes are TRBV5-3 and TRBJ2-7; D perhaps matches TRBD2 (5 bases). TRBV5-3 is an ORF, with its function uncertain. The ends were cut back, 0 bases at V and 4 bases at J, with 8 bases in the middle. CDR3 length: 13 residues. CDR3 in DNA: TGTGCCAGAAGCTTGGCCTCGGGGTACGAGCAGTACTTC. Its translation: CARSLASGYEQYF.

This chain connects TRBV25-1 to TRBJ1-1, with 9 bases matching TRBD1. The CDR3 has 14 residues. V lost 4 bases, J lost 4 bases, and 4 bases stayed unmatched. In germline, CDR1 is MGHDK, CDR2 SYGVNS. The CDR3 here is CASSVGDRATEAFF. The CDR3 DNA sequence: TGTGCCAGCAGTGTTGGGGACAGGGCCACTGAAGCTTTCTTT.

The table lists this clone with a count of one. The CDR3 sequence is CASSPMTSGIQETQYF. In DNA, the CDR3 is TGTGCCAGCAGCCCTATGACTAGCGGAATACAAGAGACCCAGTACTTC. The genes are TRBV5-6 and TRBJ2-5, with 9 nucleotides matching TRBD2. The CDR3 extends over 16 amino acids. Losses at the gene ends were 4 bases for V and 2 bases for J; bases not matched to a gene: 9. CDR1 is SGHDT, CDR2 YYEEEE, per germline.

This clone was detected a few times. The V and J genes are TRBV4-2 and TRBJ1-2; 11 nucleotides match TRBD1. The CDR3 loop spans 16 amino acids. The germline CDR1 and CDR2 sequences are LGHNA and YNFKEQ. V shed 1 base and J 8 bases; nucleotides not matched to a gene: 9. In DNA form, the CDR3 reads TGTGCCAGCAGCCAAGGGACAGGGGGCGCTCAGGGCGGCTACACCTTC. Its translation: CASSQGTGGAQGGYTF.

The rearrangement joins TRBV7-2 to TRBJ2-3; 13 nucleotides align to TRBD2. With V trimmed by 1 base and J by 5 bases, 3 bases remained unmatched. Germline V CDR1 and CDR2: SGHTA, FQGNSA. The CDR3 is 16 amino acids. In DNA form, the CDR3 reads TGTGCCAGCAGCTTAGGGACTAGCGGGAGCGTAGATACGCAGTATTTT. Translation: CASSLGTSGSVDTQYF.